Here is one T cell receptor (beta chain) with its context. CD45RO-negative, CCR7-selected cells formed the naive CD8 fraction, which excluded terminally differentiated effector memory CD45RA+ cells. This sample was included in a study of shared clonotypes between healthy human individuals. Clones were read by immunoSEQ multiplex PCR, and TCRdb kept only the in-frame ones, dropping some. The sample holds over 2,000,000 clones, 85% to 95% seen once. This CDR3 has 13 residues. V shed 3 bases and J shed 2 bases, with 11 bases lying between them. Germline CDR1 reads SQVTM; CDR2 reads ANQGSEA. The specimen sequenced was naive CD8+ T cells from PBMCs. The receptor was derived from a young man in good health. Some clones in this sample may be carry-over from other donors' samples. The chain recombines TRBV29-1 with TRBJ2-7; D gene uncertain. The CDR3 DNA reads TGCAGCGTTGACACCGCTTTAACCTACGAGCAGTACTTC. This translates into CSVDTALTYEQYF.